Listed below are T cell receptor beta chains from one sample, sequenced in a study of shared clonotypes between healthy human individuals. Sequencing was performed with immunoSEQ multiplex PCR; in TCRdb, only in-frame clones are kept and a portion is missing. The sample has over a million clones, about 74% seen once. Material: memory CD4+ T cells sorted from blood. These receptor sequences come from a man aged 18 to 30 in good health. Each CDR3 is given with its conserved first and last residue. D genes are given only for firm matches. The size of a clone is reported for some rows only, either as once, few or many, or as a class for expanded clones.

clone_size: many; v_call: TRBV7-9; d_call: TRBD1; j_call: TRBJ2-7; cdr3_nt: TGTGCCAGCAGCACAGGGGACAGGGGGCAATACGAGCAGTACTTC; cdr3_aa: CASSTGDRGQYEQYF
clone_size: NA; v_call: TRBV7-3; d_call: NA; j_call: TRBJ2-7; cdr3_nt: TGTGCCAGCAGCCCATTAGGACCAGGCTACGAGCAGTACTTC; cdr3_aa: CASSPLGPGYEQYF
clone_size: NA; v_call: TRBV7-2; d_call: NA; j_call: TRBJ1-2; cdr3_nt: TGTGCCAGCAGCCCCGGGACCTATGGCTACACCTTC; cdr3_aa: CASSPGTYGYTF
clone_size: NA; v_call: TRBV7-2; d_call: NA; j_call: TRBJ1-1; cdr3_nt: TGTGCCAGCAGCTTGCAGTTGGAGAACACTGAAGCTTTCTTT; cdr3_aa: CASSLQLENTEAFF
clone_size: NA; v_call: TRBV18; d_call: NA; j_call: TRBJ1-4; cdr3_nt: TGTGCCAGCTCACCACGAGGGCAGACTCAGGAGGGAAAACTGTTTTTT; cdr3_aa: CASSPRGQTQEGKLFF
clone_size: NA; v_call: TRBV6-5; d_call: NA; j_call: TRBJ2-7; cdr3_nt: TGTGCCAGCAGTTACTCGGACGAGCAGTACTTC; cdr3_aa: CASSYSDEQYF
clone_size: few; v_call: TRBV7-9; d_call: NA; j_call: TRBJ2-3; cdr3_nt: TGTGCCAGCAGCCAAGGGGGGGGCGATACGCAGTATTTT; cdr3_aa: CASSQGGGDTQYF
clone_size: NA; v_call: TRBV15; d_call: TRBD2; j_call: TRBJ2-3; cdr3_nt: TGTGCCACCAGCAGAGTGGTCTCAGCGGGGCTCACAGATACGCAGTATTTT; cdr3_aa: CATSRVVSAGLTDTQYF
clone_size: NA; v_call: TRBV30; d_call: NA; j_call: TRBJ1-2; cdr3_nt: TGTGCCTGGAGTTCAAGGGGAGCGCATCATGGCTACACCTTC; cdr3_aa: CAWSSRGAHHGYTF
clone_size: NA; v_call: TRBV18; d_call: NA; j_call: TRBJ2-2; cdr3_nt: TGTGCCAGCTCACCACCCCTGGGGGCCGGGACCGGGGAGCTGTTTTTT; cdr3_aa: CASSPPLGAGTGELFF
clone_size: NA; v_call: TRBV7-2; d_call: TRBD1; j_call: TRBJ1-1; cdr3_nt: TGTGCCAGCAGCTTAGCGGGCAGGGGGATGAACACTGAAGCTTTCTTT; cdr3_aa: CASSLAGRGMNTEAFF
clone_size: NA; v_call: TRBV2; d_call: TRBD1; j_call: TRBJ2-5; cdr3_nt: TGTGCCAGCACTAGACAGGGGGTAGGAGAGACCCAGTACTTC; cdr3_aa: CASTRQGVGETQYF
clone_size: NA; v_call: TRBV5-1; d_call: TRBD1; j_call: TRBJ2-5; cdr3_nt: TGCGCCAGCAGCTTGGAACAGGGGACACGGGAGACCCAGTACTTC; cdr3_aa: CASSLEQGTRETQYF
clone_size: NA; v_call: TRBV28; d_call: TRBD1; j_call: TRBJ1-6; cdr3_nt: TGTGCCAGCAGGCCACCAGGGGGGGGGTCACCCCTCCACTTT; cdr3_aa: CASRPPGGGSPLHF
clone_size: few; v_call: TRBV5-4; d_call: TRBD1; j_call: TRBJ2-7; cdr3_nt: TGTGCCAGCAGAAAACAGGGGACGGACGAGCAGTACTTC; cdr3_aa: CASRKQGTDEQYF
clone_size: NA; v_call: TRBV6-1; d_call: TRBD1; j_call: TRBJ1-1; cdr3_nt: TGTGCCAGCAGTGATCCCGGGGGGACAGTGAACACTGAAGCTTTCTTT; cdr3_aa: CASSDPGGTVNTEAFF
clone_size: NA; v_call: TRBV6-5; d_call: TRBD1; j_call: TRBJ2-1; cdr3_nt: TGTGCCAGCAGTGTGGACAGGGGCTATGAGCAGTTCTTC; cdr3_aa: CASSVDRGYEQFF